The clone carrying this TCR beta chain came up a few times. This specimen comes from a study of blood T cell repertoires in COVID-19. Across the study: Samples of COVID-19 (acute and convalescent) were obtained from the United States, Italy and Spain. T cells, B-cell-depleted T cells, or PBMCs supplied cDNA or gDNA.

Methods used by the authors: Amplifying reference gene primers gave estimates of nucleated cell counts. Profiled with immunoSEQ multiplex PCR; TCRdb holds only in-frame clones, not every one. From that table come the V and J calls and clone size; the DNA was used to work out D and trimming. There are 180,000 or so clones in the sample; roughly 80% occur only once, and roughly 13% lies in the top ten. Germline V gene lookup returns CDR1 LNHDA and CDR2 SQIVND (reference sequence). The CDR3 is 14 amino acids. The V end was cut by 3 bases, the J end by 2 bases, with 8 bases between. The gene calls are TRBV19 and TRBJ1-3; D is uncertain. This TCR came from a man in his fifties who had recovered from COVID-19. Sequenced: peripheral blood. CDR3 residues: CASSIRTAGNTIYF. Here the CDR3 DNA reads TGTGCCAGTAGTATTCGAACGGCTGGAAACACCATATATTTT.